Shown below are 20 T cell receptor beta chains from a single sample sequenced in a study of blood T cell repertoires in COVID-19. Assay used: immunoSEQ multiplex PCR; TCRdb lists only in-frame clones, some missing. The sample gives 300,000 to 400,000 clones, approximately 88% of which show up once; 0.95% to 1% is in the top ten. The specimen was PBMCs or T cells enriched from blood (not recorded which). The receptors stem from a woman aged 30 to 39 with acute COVID-19.

The V and J genes are TRBV29-1 and TRBJ1-1; maybe TRBD1 (6 bases). The germline V and J ends were trimmed by 6 bases and 7 bases, with 12 bases remaining between them. The germline V gene encodes CDR1 SQVTM and CDR2 ANQGSEA. The CDR3 runs 11 residues. DNA of the CDR3: TGCAGCGTAGTGACAGGTCTTGAAGCTTTCTTT. As protein: CSVVTGLEAFF.

J is TRBJ1-5 and V is TRBV3-1 (or the pseudogene TRBV3-2); D unresolved. Between the trimmed V and J ends, which lost 5 bases and 3 bases, there was a span of 8 bases. Germline lookup yields CDR1 LGHDT and CDR2 YNNKEL (reference sequence). The CDR3 has 13 residues. Written as DNA, the CDR3 is TGTGCCAGCAGCTCACGCTACAATCAGCCCCAGCATTTT. It codes for CASSSRYNQPQHF.

The chain uses TRBV2 and TRBJ1-6; 7 bases line up with TRBD1. V lost 4 bases and J lost 7; bases outside the gene matches: 10. The CDR3 is 16 amino acids. Looked up from germline, CDR1 is SNHLY and CDR2 is FYNNEI. The CDR3 is CASSAWGDSGNSPLHF. In DNA, the CDR3 is TGTGCCAGCAGTGCTTGGGGGGACAGTGGGAATTCACCCCTCCACTTT.

The CDR3: CSVSTGRITEAFF. The CDR3 coding sequence is TGCAGCGTATCGACAGGGAGGATCACTGAAGCTTTCTTT. V gene TRBV29-1 combines with J gene TRBJ1-1; 7 bases map to TRBD1. CDR3 length equals 13 residues. In germline, CDR1 is SQVTM, CDR2 ANQGSEA. V was clipped by 6 bases and J by 4 bases; unmatched bases: 8.

The chain joins TRBV2 to TRBJ2-7; the D is unclear. V was clipped by 4 bases and J by 4 bases, with 8 bases between them. Germline V gives CDR1 SNHLY, CDR2 FYNNEI. The CDR3 covers 12 residues. The CDR3 reads CASSVSSYEQYF. Here the CDR3 DNA reads TGTGCCAGCAGTGTGAGTAGTTACGAGCAGTACTTC.

The chain couples TRBV24-1 to TRBJ1-2; no firm D call. Germline-derived CDR1 and CDR2 are KGHDR and SFDVKD. CDR3 length equals 20 residues. V lost 5 bases and J lost 2, with 29 bases in between. The CDR3 is CATSALVKAGPFSGNYGYTF. CDR3 nucleotide sequence: TGTGCCACCAGTGCCTTAGTAAAGGCCGGCCCCTTCTCCGGGAACTATGGCTACACCTTC.

The rearrangement links TRBV7-8 to TRBJ1-5, with D uncertain. The V gene's germline CDR1 is SGHVS and CDR2 FQNEAQ. The ends were cut back, 3 bases at V and 4 bases at J, with 7 bases in the middle. The CDR3 has 13 residues. This chain's CDR3 is CASSFRPNQPQHF. The CDR3 DNA follows: TGTGCCAGCAGCTTCCGTCCGAATCAGCCCCAGCATTTT.

This clone appeared once. The chain recombines TRBV27 with TRBJ2-1; 7 positions agree with TRBD2. The V gene end was trimmed by 9 bases and the J gene end by 5 bases; junction bases not matched to a gene: 7. Germline assignment: CDR1 MNHEY and CDR2 SMNVEV (reference sequence). The CDR3 covers 13 residues. The CDR3 is CASHGRPNNEQFF. The CDR3 region has the DNA TGTGCCAGTCACGGGAGGCCTAACAATGAGCAGTTCTTC.

This clone was observed a handful of times. The V gene is TRBV29-1, the J gene TRBJ2-2, with a possible D match to TRBD1 (5 bases). Per germline, CDR1 SQVTM and CDR2 ANQGSEA. The CDR3 consists of 13 residues. Trimming removed 6 bases from V and 0 bases from J, with 8 bases in between. The CDR3 sequence: CSVDRSNTGELFF. CDR3 in DNA: TGCAGCGTCGACAGATCGAACACCGGGGAGCTGTTTTTT.

The rearrangement uses TRBV5-1 and TRBJ1-1, with 9 bases lining up with TRBD1. The CDR3 spans 14 residues. Germline-derived CDR1 and CDR2 are SGHRS and YFSETQ. With 2 bases clipped from V and 5 bases from J, the junction kept 4 bases outside the gene matches. Here the CDR3 reads CASSLRTGVTEAFF. The CDR3 DNA is TGCGCCAGCAGCTTAAGGACAGGGGTGACTGAAGCTTTCTTT.

The CDR3 DNA follows: TGTGCCAGCAGCCCGGGACTAGCGGGAACCTACAATGAGCAGTTCTTC. Its protein product is CASSPGLAGTYNEQFF. This chain joins TRBV7-3 and TRBJ2-1; 13 bases align to TRBD2. V was clipped by 5 bases and J by 2 bases; unmatched bases: 3. Germline V gene sequence: CDR1 SGHTA, CDR2 FQGTGA. There are 16 residues in the CDR3.

This chain joins TRBV5-1 and TRBJ1-5; 10 positions match TRBD1. The germline V gene has CDR1 SGHRS and CDR2 YFSETQ. This CDR3 spans 14 amino acids. V lost 4 bases, J lost 7 bases, and 5 bases stayed unmatched. The CDR3 here is CASSTGTGEQPQHF. The CDR3 coding sequence is TGCGCCAGCAGCACTGGGACAGGGGAACAGCCCCAGCATTTT.

The chain joins TRBV2 to TRBJ2-7; 7 nucleotides align to TRBD2. The CDR3 has 15 amino acids. The J segment lost 2 bases and the V segment lost 2 bases, leaving 6 bases of the junction unmatched. Germline V gene lookup returns CDR1 SNHLY and CDR2 FYNNEI. CDR3: CASSEIASGTYEQYF. In DNA, the CDR3 is TGTGCCAGCAGTGAAATCGCTAGCGGCACCTACGAGCAGTACTTC.

The V call is TRBV3-1 (or the pseudogene TRBV3-2), the J call TRBJ2-7; 8 bases fit TRBD2. This CDR3 contains 15 residues. Germline-derived CDR1 and CDR2 are LGHDT and YNNKEL (reference sequence). The V gene end was trimmed by 1 base and the J gene end by 3 bases; junction bases not matched to a gene: 5. CDR3 bases: TGTGCCAGCAGCCAAGGGCAGCGGGGGAACTACGAGCAGTACTTC. As protein: CASSQGQRGNYEQYF.

The genes are TRBV3-1 (or the pseudogene TRBV3-2) and TRBJ2-3, with D tentatively TRBD2 (6 bases). Germline lookup yields CDR1 LGHDT and CDR2 YNNKEL (reference sequence). Trimming stripped 4 bases from V and 7 bases from J, with 15 bases between. The CDR3 runs to 14 residues. The CDR3 nucleotides read TGTGCCAGCAGCCCTCTATGGGACTCCAATACGCAGTATTTT. This sequence encodes CASSPLWDSNTQYF.

The chain joins TRBV19 to TRBJ2-3, with a tentative D call TRBD2 (5 bases). Trimming shortened V by 9 bases and J by 4 bases, and 26 bases separated the two germline ends. Germline CDR1 LNHDA, CDR2 SQIVND (reference sequence). The CDR3 consists of 17 residues. In DNA, the CDR3 is TGTGCCAGCATACACAACCGGACTGGTCCGAGCGCAGATACGCAGTATTTT. Translating it yields CASIHNRTGPSADTQYF.

The rearrangement uses TRBV7-9 and TRBJ2-2; a possible D gene is TRBD2 (5 bases). CDR1 is SEHNR, CDR2 FQNEAQ, per germline (reference sequence). V was pared by 5 bases and J by 4 bases, with 20 bases between. The CDR3 extends over 17 amino acids. The CDR3: CASSINWGAQITGELFF. As DNA, the CDR3 is TGTGCCAGCAGCATCAATTGGGGAGCCCAAATCACCGGGGAGCTGTTTTTT.

This chain uses TRBV2 with TRBJ2-7, with D possibly matching TRBD2 (6 bases). Trimming pared 6 bases from V and 9 bases from J, leaving 21 bases between. The germline V gene has CDR1 SNHLY and CDR2 FYNNEI. The CDR3 sequence is 14 residues long. The CDR3: CASRPRGGQFGQYF. DNA of the CDR3: TGTGCCAGCAGGCCAAGGGGAGGTCAGTTCGGGCAGTACTTC. Full variable domain (rest looked up from reference TRBV2 and TRBJ2-7): EPEVTQTPSHQVTQMGQEVILRCVPISNHLYFYWYRQILGQKVEFLVSFYNNEISEKSEIFDDQFSVERPDGSNFTLKIRSTKLEDSAMYFCASRPRGGQFGQYFGPGTRLTVT.

The chain recombines TRBV5-1 with TRBJ2-3, with TRBD1 matching 7 bases. V gave up 3 bases and J gave up 0 bases; unmatched junction bases: 13. The length of the CDR3 is 18 residues. Germline V gene lookup returns CDR1 SGHRS and CDR2 YFSETQ. The CDR3 DNA sequence: TGCGCCAGCAGCTATAGCCTAGGGGGCCTGGATAGCACAGATACGCAGTATTTT. Its translation: CASSYSLGGLDSTDTQYF.

V is TRBV23-1 and J is TRBJ1-2, with 12 bases aligning to TRBD1. TRBV23-1 is marked as an open reading frame, function uncertain. With V trimmed by 0 bases and J by 4 bases, 6 bases remained unmatched. There are 17 residues in the CDR3. CDR3 region: CASSQSWGQGATYGYTF. CDR3 coding DNA: TGCGCCAGCAGTCAATCGTGGGGACAGGGGGCGACCTATGGCTACACCTTC.